Following are 16 T cell receptor beta chains from one sample sequenced in a study of Graves' ophthalmopathy and Graves' hyperthyroidism. CDR3 regions of TCR beta were amplified from RNA transcripts. First-round RT-PCR employed HTBI primers, with a second-round multiplex PCR after it. Each CDR3 protein is one row after TCRdb ran MiXCR on the multiplex PCR reads. The sample contains under 400,000 distinct CDR3 sequences, 17% of which appear only once. Sample: peripheral blood. The receptors derive from an adult man with Graves' ophthalmopathy.

There are a few counts of this clonotype. An end of the junction differs from the germline gene, which may be a read error. V usage is TRBV19 and J usage is TRBJ2-2; possible D gene TRBD2, 5 bases. From germline, CDR1 is LNHDA and CDR2 SQIVND (reference sequence). This CDR3 has 15 amino acids. The CDR3 region is CASSTAGGYTGELSF. CDR3 in DNA: TGTGCCAGTAGTACGGCGGGCGGTTACACCGGGGAGCTGTCTTTT. The variable domain in full, with the rest retrieved from reference TRBV19 and TRBJ2-2, is DGGITQSPKYLFRKEGQNVTLSCEQNLNHDAMYWYRQDPGQGLRLIYYSQIVNDFQKGDIAEGYSVSREKKESFPLTVTSAQKNPTAFYLCASSTAGGYTGELSFGEGSRLTVL.

This clonotype has a count of ten or more. The gene calls are TRBV20-1 and TRBJ2-2; 7 nucleotides agree with TRBD2. The germline V gene has CDR1 DFQATT and CDR2 SNEGSKA (reference sequence). CDR3 length equals 16 residues. V lost 0 bases to trimming and J lost 0 bases; unmatched junction nucleotides: 4. The CDR3, as DNA: TGCAGTGCTAGAGATCCCCTAGCGGCGAACACCGGGGAGCTGTTTTTT. Amino acids: CSARDPLAANTGELFF.

This clonotype has ten or more counts. The chain carries TRBV11-3 and TRBJ1-1; 8 bases are a match to TRBD1. The CDR3 consists of 15 residues. V trimming: 2 bases; J trimming: 5 bases; junction bases outside the gene matches: 7. Germline V CDR1 and CDR2: SGHNT, YENEEA. CDR3 sequence reads: CASSLKYRGGTEAFF. In DNA, the CDR3 is TGTGCCAGCAGCTTAAAGTACAGGGGGGGAACTGAAGCTTTCTTT. The entire variable domain, with the rest obtained from reference TRBV11-3 and TRBJ1-1, is as follows: EAGVVQSPRYKIIEKKQPVAFWCNPISGHNTLYWYLQNLGQGPELLIRYENEEAVDDSQLPKDRFSAERLKGVDSTLKIQPAELGDSAVYLCASSLKYRGGTEAFFGQGTRLTVV.

This clonotype has a count of ten or more. This chain connects TRBV18 to TRBJ1-2; TRBD1 agrees at 10 bases. With V trimmed by 2 bases and J by 5 bases, 5 bases remained unmatched. This CDR3 has 15 residues. Germline-derived CDR1 and CDR2 are KGHSH and LQKENI. The CDR3 here is CASSPSDRGVYGYTF. DNA of the CDR3: TGTGCCAGCTCACCATCGGACAGGGGGGTATATGGCTACACCTTC.

This clonotype came up many times. V is TRBV12-5 and J is TRBJ2-6; 8 bases fit TRBD1. Germline assignment: CDR1 LGHNT and CDR2 FRNRAP. CDR3 length: 18 amino acids. The V segment lost 3 bases and the J segment 2 bases; nucleotides outside the gene matches: 9. The CDR3 region is CASGFGQGVSAGANVLTF. The DNA of the CDR3 is TGTGCTAGTGGTTTCGGACAGGGAGTTTCGGCTGGGGCCAACGTCCTGACTTTC.

This clonotype showed up many times. The chain employs TRBV6-2 or TRBV6-3 and TRBJ1-3; TRBD1 might be the D (5 bases). CDR3 size: 16 residues. Germline V CDR1 and CDR2: MNHEY, SVGEGT. Trimming pared 0 bases from V and 8 bases from J, leaving 17 bases between. The CDR3 is CASSYSGTSLGDTIYF. CDR3 bases: TGTGCCAGCAGTTACTCCGGGACCTCCCTGGGAGACACCATATATTTT.

This clonotype was recorded at least ten times. The genes are TRBV2 and TRBJ2-5, with 10 bases that match TRBD2. Germline V gene lookup returns CDR1 SNHLY and CDR2 FYNNEI. V was pared by 4 bases and J by 5 bases, with 10 bases of the junction left unmatched. The CDR3 length is 16 residues. The CDR3 here is CASSVGGAGGGETQYF. The CDR3 coding sequence is TGTGCCAGCAGTGTTGGAGGAGCGGGAGGGGGGGAGACCCAGTACTTC.

This clonotype was recorded a few times. The V gene is TRBV5-1, the J gene TRBJ2-5; weak D call: TRBD1 (6 bases). V lost 6 bases, J lost 4 bases, and 13 bases lay in between. CDR3 length equals 13 residues. CDR1 and CDR2 from the germline V gene are SGHRS and YFSETQ. CDR3 in DNA: TGCGCCAGCACCCGACAGGAATCAGAGACCCAGTACTTC. It translates to CASTRQESETQYF.

In its sample, this clonotype was seen many times. The chain combines TRBV11-2 with TRBJ2-2; tentative D call: TRBD1 (6 bases). V lost 6 bases to trimming and J lost 5 bases, with 19 bases between them. CDR3 length equals 16 residues. Germline CDR1 reads SGHAT; CDR2 reads FQNNGV. This CDR3 is CASRSSDSRVTGELFF. CDR3 coding DNA: TGTGCCAGCAGGTCTTCGGACAGCCGAGTTACCGGGGAGCTGTTTTTT.

The gene calls are TRBV10-3 and TRBJ2-5; TRBD1 might be the D (5 bases). V dropped 2 bases and J dropped 2 bases, with 9 bases sitting between them. The CDR3 extends over 14 amino acids. Germline V lookup: CDR1 ENHRY, CDR2 SYGVKD. CDR3 nucleotides: TGTGCCATCAGTGAGGGACAACTTCAAGAGACCCAGTACTTC. Its protein is CAISEGQLQETQYF.

This clonotype occurred many times. The rearrangement links TRBV28 to TRBJ2-7; TRBD1 or TRBD2 may be the D gene (5 bases each). Trimming left V 3 bases short and J 0 bases short, with 9 bases between. The germline V gene encodes CDR1 MDHEN and CDR2 SYDVKM. The CDR3 is 14 residues long. The CDR3 bases are TGTGCCAGCAGTTTGGGGGTCCACTCCTACGAGCAGTACTTC. It yields the protein CASSLGVHSYEQYF.

This clonotype appeared many times. This rearrangement joins TRBV7-9 to TRBJ2-5, with TRBD1 identical over 12 bases. Unmatched junction bases numbered 1, after V lost 4 bases and J lost 1 base. The length of the CDR3 is 15 residues. The germline CDR1 and CDR2 sequences are SEHNR and FQNEAQ (reference sequence). The CDR3 reads CASSSGQGAQETQYF. The DNA of the CDR3 is TGTGCCAGCAGCTCGGGACAGGGGGCCCAAGAGACCCAGTACTTC.

This clonotype was observed a few times. The rearrangement joins TRBV7-2 to TRBJ2-7; D might be TRBD2 (5 bases). The CDR3 length is 12 residues. CDR1 is SGHTA and CDR2 is FQGNSA in the germline V gene. Between the trimmed V and J ends, which lost 5 bases and 7 bases, there was a span of 12 bases. The CDR3 DNA reads as TGTGCCAGCAGCACGAGACTACTGGAGCAGTACTTC. It is translated as CASSTRLLEQYF. Full variable domain (remainder filled in from reference TRBV7-2 and TRBJ2-7): GAGVSQSPSNKVTEKGKDVELRCDPISGHTALYWYRQSLGQGLEFLIYFQGNSAPDKSGLPSDRFSAERTGGSVSTLTIQRTQQEDSAVYLCASSTRLLEQYFGPGTRLTVT.

This clonotype has ten or more counts. This chain joins TRBV19 and TRBJ1-1; no clear D. The CDR3 consists of 14 residues. Germline V gene sequence: CDR1 LNHDA, CDR2 SQIVND (reference sequence). The ends were cut back, 3 bases at V and 4 bases at J, with 12 bases in the middle. The CDR3 loop reads CASSIHTIGTEAFF. CDR3 DNA: TGTGCCAGTAGTATTCACACAATCGGCACTGAAGCTTTCTTT.

Ten or more counts support this clonotype. This chain connects TRBV6-2 or TRBV6-3 to TRBJ2-2; the D gene is possibly TRBD1 (7 bases). The CDR3 spans 15 residues. Trimming removed 3 bases at V and 4 bases at J, with 12 bases between. Germline V gives CDR1 MNHEY, CDR2 SVGEGT. CDR3 sequence (DNA): TGTGCCAGCAGTTATCGGCAGGGGGGCACCGGGGAGCTGTTTTTT. Protein product: CASSYRQGGTGELFF.

This clonotype came up many times. The chain has TRBV20-1 and TRBJ1-1; the match to TRBD1 covers 7 bases. V was clipped by 3 bases and J by 2 bases; unmatched bases: 15. The CDR3 contains 17 residues. Germline lookup yields CDR1 DFQATT and CDR2 SNEGSKA (reference sequence). CDR3 sequence (DNA): TGCAGTGCTAGGCAGGGGGGATCGGTGAGGATTAACACTGAAGCTTTCTTT. Translation gives CSARQGGSVRINTEAFF.